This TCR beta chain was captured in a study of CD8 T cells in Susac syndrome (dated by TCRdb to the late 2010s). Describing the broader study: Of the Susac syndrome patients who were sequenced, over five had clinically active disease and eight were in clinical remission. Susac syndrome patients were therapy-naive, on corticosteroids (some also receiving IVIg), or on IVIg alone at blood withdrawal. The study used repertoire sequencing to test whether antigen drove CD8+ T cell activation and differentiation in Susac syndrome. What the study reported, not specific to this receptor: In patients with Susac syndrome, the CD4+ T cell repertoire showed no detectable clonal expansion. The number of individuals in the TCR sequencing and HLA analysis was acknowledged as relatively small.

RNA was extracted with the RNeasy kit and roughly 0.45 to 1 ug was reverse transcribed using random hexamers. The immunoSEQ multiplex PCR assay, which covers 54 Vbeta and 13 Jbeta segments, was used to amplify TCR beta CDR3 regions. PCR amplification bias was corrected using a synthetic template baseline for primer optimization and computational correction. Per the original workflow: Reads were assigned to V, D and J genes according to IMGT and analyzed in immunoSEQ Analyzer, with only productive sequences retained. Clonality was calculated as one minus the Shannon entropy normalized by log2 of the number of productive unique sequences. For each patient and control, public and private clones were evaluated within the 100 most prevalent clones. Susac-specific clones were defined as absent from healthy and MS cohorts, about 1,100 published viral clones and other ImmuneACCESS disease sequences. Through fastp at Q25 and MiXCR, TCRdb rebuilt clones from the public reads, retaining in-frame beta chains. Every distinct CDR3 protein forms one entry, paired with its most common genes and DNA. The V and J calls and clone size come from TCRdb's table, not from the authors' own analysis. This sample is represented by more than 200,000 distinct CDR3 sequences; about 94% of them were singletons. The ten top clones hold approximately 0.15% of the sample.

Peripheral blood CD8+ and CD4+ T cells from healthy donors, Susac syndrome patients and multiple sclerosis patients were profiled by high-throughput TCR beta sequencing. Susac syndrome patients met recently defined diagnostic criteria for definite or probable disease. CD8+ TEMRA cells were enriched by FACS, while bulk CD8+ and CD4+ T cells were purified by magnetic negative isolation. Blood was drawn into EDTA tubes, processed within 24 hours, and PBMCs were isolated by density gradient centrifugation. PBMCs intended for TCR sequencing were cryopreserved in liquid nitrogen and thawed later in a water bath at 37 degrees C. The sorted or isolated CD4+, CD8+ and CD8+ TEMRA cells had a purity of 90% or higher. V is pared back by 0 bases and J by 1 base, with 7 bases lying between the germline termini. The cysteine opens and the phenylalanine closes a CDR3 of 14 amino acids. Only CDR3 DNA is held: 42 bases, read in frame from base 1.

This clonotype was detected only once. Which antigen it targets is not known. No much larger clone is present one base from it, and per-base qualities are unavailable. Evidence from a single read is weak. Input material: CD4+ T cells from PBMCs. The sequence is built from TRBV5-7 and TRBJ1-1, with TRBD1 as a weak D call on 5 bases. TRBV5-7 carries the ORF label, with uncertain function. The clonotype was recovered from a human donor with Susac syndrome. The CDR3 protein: CASSLGGRNTEAFF. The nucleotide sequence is TGTGCCAGCAGCTTGGGGGGCAGGAACACTGAAGCTTTCTTT.